This TCR beta chain is drawn from a study of a mutant IDH1 vaccine in newly diagnosed glioma. Looking at the study overall: Therapy received beforehand was radiotherapy, temozolomide, or both, with most patients given both.

The CDR3 runs to 16 residues. Germline lookup yields CDR1 SGHVS and CDR2 FQNEAQ. Trimming removed 5 bases from V and 3 bases from J, with 20 bases in between. TCRdb keeps only in-frame clones here, not all; method: immunoSEQ multiplex PCR. In the table there are over 30,000 clones, about four fifths of which are singletons. Regarding time point: week 5, during vaccination. Alongside topical imiquimod, each dose of vaccine comprised 300 ug of mutant IDH1 20-mer peptide. Regarding this clone: Its antigen remains unknown.

The sample in question was PBMCs, obtained from a glioma patient whose treatment included an IDH1 peptide vaccine. This sequence was found in a man aged 25 to 45 with glioma. This sequence joins TRBV7-8 and TRBJ2-7, with TRBD1 as a possible D gene (6 bases). In DNA, the CDR3 is TGTGCCAGCAGCCTCACAGGGCAGCCCGTAAGCTACGAGCAGTACTTC. Its translation is CASSLTGQPVSYEQYF.